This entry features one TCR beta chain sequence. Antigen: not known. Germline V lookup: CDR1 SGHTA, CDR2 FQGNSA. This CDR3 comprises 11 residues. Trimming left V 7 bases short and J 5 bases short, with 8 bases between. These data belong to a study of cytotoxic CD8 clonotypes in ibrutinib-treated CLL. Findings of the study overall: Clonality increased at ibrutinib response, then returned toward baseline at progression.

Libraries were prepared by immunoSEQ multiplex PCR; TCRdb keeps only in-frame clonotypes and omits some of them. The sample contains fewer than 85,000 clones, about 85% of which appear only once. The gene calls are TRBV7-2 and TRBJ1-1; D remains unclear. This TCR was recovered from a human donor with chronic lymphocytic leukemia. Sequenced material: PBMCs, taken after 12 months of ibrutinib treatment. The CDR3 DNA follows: TGTGCCAGCACCCCGGGAACTGAAGCTTTCTTT. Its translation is CASTPGTEAFF.